One and the same sample provided the 17 T cell receptor beta chains below, sequenced in a study of blood T cells in healthy people across ages. Alongside a J-beta primer mix, a sample-barcoded 5' primer served in a second PCR lasting about 7 to 12 cycles. MiXCR, applied by TCRdb to the 5' RACE reads, yields one record per CDR3 protein. The sample has approximately 490,000 distinct CDR3 sequences, about 24% seen once. The sample was also linked to a second study, of T cells of mothers and their children.

Material: blood. The receptors shown here come from a boy between 10 and 17 years old in good health.

This clonotype occurred a few times. The V and J genes are TRBV7-2 and TRBJ1-2; 10 bases agree with TRBD1. V lost 5 bases to trimming and J lost 8 bases; unmatched junction nucleotides: 11. The germline gives CDR1 SGHTA, CDR2 FQGNSA. CDR3 size: 15 residues. The CDR3 is CASSLRQGAVRGYTF. The CDR3, as DNA: TGTGCCAGCAGCCTACGACAGGGGGCAGTCAGAGGCTACACCTTC.

The rearrangement joins TRBV9 to TRBJ2-5; TRBD2 might be the D (5 bases). Germline-derived CDR1 and CDR2 are SGDLS and YYNGEE. The CDR3 covers 15 residues. Between the trimmed V and J ends, which lost 4 bases and 2 bases, there was a span of 15 bases. CDR3 protein: CASSPDTRVQETQYF. CDR3 nucleotides: TGTGCCAGCAGCCCAGACACTAGAGTTCAAGAGACCCAGTACTTC.

The genes are TRBV9 and TRBJ2-5, with 7 bases fitting TRBD1. Germline lookup yields CDR1 SGDLS and CDR2 YYNGEE. This CDR3 contains 13 residues. V lost 3 bases to trimming and J lost 6 bases; unmatched junction nucleotides: 5. CDR3: CASSGDRVQTQYF. CDR3 DNA sequence: TGTGCCAGCAGCGGCGACAGGGTTCAGACCCAGTACTTC.

This chain uses TRBV29-1 with TRBJ1-2, with 7 bases lining up with TRBD1. V shed 5 bases, J shed 6 bases, and the junction held 9 bases outside the gene matches. The CDR3 has 13 amino acids. The V gene's germline CDR1 is SQVTM and CDR2 ANQGSEA. Here the CDR3 reads CSVTQGVDNGYTF. CDR3 DNA: TGCAGCGTTACCCAGGGGGTTGACAATGGCTACACCTTC.

Only a few counts were recorded for this clonotype. V and J are TRBV20-1 and TRBJ2-7; possibly TRBD1 or TRBD2 for D (5 bases each). Trimming shortened V by 1 base and J by 1 base, and 11 bases separated the two germline ends. The CDR3 length is 14 residues. Per the germline V gene, CDR1 is DFQATT and CDR2 is SNEGSKA (reference sequence). CDR3 in DNA: TGCAGTGCTAGAGCCGGGTGGGGGTCCTACGAGCAGTACTTC. Translation gives CSARAGWGSYEQYF.

J is TRBJ2-3 and V is TRBV2; 9 positions agree with TRBD1. The length of the CDR3 is 15 residues. J was trimmed by 1 base and V by 5 bases; bases with no gene match: 4. CDR1 and CDR2 (germline): SNHLY, FYNNEI. CDR3 sequence reads: CASSSQGARTDTQYF. DNA for the CDR3: TGTGCCAGCAGTTCACAGGGGGCTCGCACAGATACGCAGTATTTT.

The chain links TRBV10-2 to TRBJ2-5; no reliable D call. This CDR3 comprises 15 residues. Germline V CDR1 and CDR2: WSHSY, SAAADI. Deletions cut 0 bases from V and 5 bases from J, with 13 bases between. CDR3 region: CASSESIVILETQYF. The CDR3 nucleotides read TGCGCCAGCAGTGAGTCGATAGTTATTTTGGAGACCCAGTACTTC.

This clonotype has only a few counts. The chain recombines TRBV3-1 with TRBJ2-1; D not resolved. This CDR3 is 13 amino acids long. V was clipped by 8 bases and J by 0 bases, with 8 bases between them. Looked up from germline, CDR1 is LGHDT and CDR2 is YNNKEL (reference sequence). CDR3 amino acids: CASQVSSYNEQFF. The CDR3 region has the DNA TGTGCCAGCCAGGTGAGCTCCTACAATGAGCAGTTCTTC.

The gene calls are TRBV19 and TRBJ2-1, with TRBD2 matching 12 bases. CDR1 LNHDA and CDR2 SQIVND come from the germline V gene (reference sequence). The CDR3 has 15 residues. Unmatched junction bases numbered 2, after V lost 6 bases and J lost 2 bases. The CDR3 DNA follows: TGTGCCAGTAGGCCTAGCGGGAGGGCCTACAATGAGCAGTTCTTC. It specifies CASRPSGRAYNEQFF.

The V gene is TRBV25-1, the J gene TRBJ2-5, with D hard to call. TRBJ2-7 matches the DNA end more closely, so the J call is doubtful. The CDR3 has 11 residues. Per the germline V gene, CDR1 is MGHDK and CDR2 is SYGVNS. The CDR3 region has the DNA TGTGCCAGCATAGGCATCTACGAGCAGTACTTC. This gives the protein CASIGIYEQYF.

The chain employs TRBV6-1 and TRBJ1-2; possible D gene TRBD1, 6 bases. Trimming removed 4 bases at V and 10 bases at J, with 22 bases between. The CDR3 totals 15 residues. Germline loops: CDR1 MNHNS, CDR2 SASEGT. The CDR3 DNA sequence: TGTGCCAGCAGTGGAGCGCTGGGGAGGGGGGATGACTACACCTTC. It encodes CASSGALGRGDDYTF.

Turning to this clonotype: A much larger clone sits a single nucleotide away, making a read error possible. This chain joins TRBV6-2 or TRBV6-3 and TRBJ2-5; 11 bases line up with TRBD2. The CDR3 is 15 amino acids. In germline, CDR1 is MNHEY, CDR2 SVGEGT. The chain's CDR3 is CANSYRTSGLTTQYF. The CDR3 coding sequence is TGTGCCAACAGTTACCGGACTAGCGGGTTGACCACCCAGTACTTC.

The gene calls are TRBV6-2 or TRBV6-3 and TRBJ1-2; no firm D call. Germline lookup yields CDR1 MNHEY and CDR2 SVGEGT. The CDR3 totals 16 residues. Trimming shortened V by 6 bases and J by 0 bases, and 17 bases separated the two germline ends. For the CDR3, the DNA is TGTGCCAGCAGAGCCGATCTGAGTCCGACTAACTATGGCTACACCTTC. Translation gives CASRADLSPTNYGYTF.

This clonotype was observed a handful of times. The V call is TRBV30, the J call TRBJ2-1; D ambiguous. Per the germline V gene, CDR1 is GTSNPN and CDR2 is SVGIG (reference sequence). CDR3 size: 15 residues. Trimming stripped 0 bases from V and 2 bases from J, with 11 bases between. Here the CDR3 reads CAWSVEFGTYNEQFF. In DNA, the CDR3 is TGTGCCTGGAGTGTAGAATTTGGGACCTACAATGAGCAGTTCTTC. Combining the CDR3 with reference TRBV30 and TRBJ2-1 gives the whole variable domain SQTIHQWPATLVQPVGSPLSLECTVEGTSNPNLYWYRQAAGRGLQLLFYSVGIGQISSEVPQNLSASRPQDRQFILSSKKLLLSDSGFYLCAWSVEFGTYNEQFFGPGTRLTVL.

This chain links TRBV7-2 with TRBJ1-1, with D possibly being TRBD1 (6 bases). The germline V gene has CDR1 SGHTA and CDR2 FQGNSA. V was trimmed by 5 bases and J by 3 bases, leaving 16 bases between them. The length of the CDR3 is 15 residues. DNA for the CDR3: TGTGCCAGCAGCCACAGGGCAGGGGAGGACACTGAAGCTTTCTTT. Its protein is CASSHRAGEDTEAFF.

This clonotype was observed a few times. CDR3 nucleotide sequence: TGTGCCAGCAGGGGAGGGGATGAGCAGTTCTTC. Translating gives CASRGGDEQFF. The rearrangement uses TRBV11-2 and TRBJ2-1, with 7 bases lining up with TRBD2. Unmatched junction bases numbered 1, after V lost 6 bases and J lost 8 bases. Germline CDR1 and CDR2: SGHAT and FQNNGV. This CDR3 is built from 11 residues.

The chain recombines TRBV7-9 with TRBJ2-4; TRBD1 aligns across 7 bases. The trim removed 5 bases at V and 0 bases at J, leaving 7 bases unmatched. CDR3 size: 16 residues. CDR1 and CDR2 (germline): SEHNR, FQNEAQ (reference sequence). CDR3 in DNA: TGTGCCAGCAGCGCCGGGACAGATCTAGCCAAAAACATTCAGTACTTC. This codes for CASSAGTDLAKNIQYF.